The 32 T cell receptor beta chains below all came from one sample that was sequenced in a study of Graves' ophthalmopathy and Graves' hyperthyroidism. RNA transcripts yielded amplified TCR beta CDR3 regions. The first round was an RT-PCR with HTBI primers, and the second round was a multiplex PCR. MiXCR was run by TCRdb on the multiplex PCR reads, yielding one entry per CDR3 protein. The table shows around 1.1 million distinct CDR3 sequences, with about 38% occurring only once. The sequencing input was peripheral blood or thyroid tissue (not recorded which). These receptors all stem from an adult man with Graves' hyperthyroidism.

This clonotype was recorded many times. This chain connects TRBV7-6 to TRBJ1-6; perhaps TRBD1 as D (6 bases). This CDR3 has 18 amino acids. CDR1 is SGHVS, CDR2 FNYEAQ, per germline. The V end lost 5 bases, the J end lost 0 bases, and 17 bases lay between the germline ends. This chain's CDR3 is CASSTPPDSSSYNSPLHF. The CDR3 DNA follows: TGTGCCAGCAGCACACCTCCGGACAGTAGCTCCTATAATTCACCCCTCCACTTT.

V is TRBV2 and J is TRBJ1-1; tentative D call: TRBD1 (5 bases). Trimming stripped 8 bases from V and 1 base from J, with 11 bases between. CDR1 is SNHLY and CDR2 is FYNNEI in the germline V gene. The CDR3 sequence is 13 residues long. Here the CDR3 DNA reads TGTGCCAGCTACGGGGGGAGGAACACTGAAGCTTTCTTT. It codes for CASYGGRNTEAFF.

This clonotype has a count of ten or more. V is TRBV2 and J is TRBJ1-2, with D tentatively TRBD1 (6 bases). There are 16 residues in the CDR3. CDR1 SNHLY and CDR2 FYNNEI come from the germline V gene. Trimming shortened V by 6 bases and J by 4 bases, and 21 bases separated the two germline ends. The CDR3, as DNA: TGTGCCAGCAGGGACCTCACGGGGGGGCTAGCCTATGGCTACACCTTC. Protein: CASRDLTGGLAYGYTF.

DNA for the CDR3: TGTGCCAGCAGACTGACAACCTCTGGAAACACCATATATTTT. It codes for CASRLTTSGNTIYF. The rearrangement links TRBV12-3 or TRBV12-4 to TRBJ1-3; no definite D call. The CDR3 is 14 amino acids. V lost 6 bases and J 0 bases, leaving 9 bases between the germline ends.

The sample holds a few counts of this clonotype. J is TRBJ1-2 and V is TRBV9; a weak D match, TRBD1 (6 bases). Trimming took 1 base from V and 4 from J, leaving 26 bases between them. Per germline, CDR1 SGDLS and CDR2 YYNGEE. The CDR3 is 19 residues long. CDR3 residues: CASSVQHQQGPERGYGYTF. The DNA of the CDR3 is TGTGCCAGCAGCGTACAACACCAACAGGGTCCAGAAAGAGGCTATGGCTACACCTTC.

This clonotype was picked up a small number of times. The chain combines TRBV29-1 with TRBJ1-4, with D possibly TRBD1 on 5 matching bases. CDR3 length: 13 amino acids. CDR1 and CDR2 from the germline V gene are SQVTM and ANQGSEA. V was cut by 4 bases and J by 7 bases, with 13 bases left in between. The CDR3 here is CSVARGGGEKLFF. The CDR3 region has the DNA TGCAGCGTTGCACGGGGGGGAGGTGAAAAACTGTTTTTT.

This clonotype was observed many times. The chain uses TRBV7-9 and TRBJ1-2; D not resolved. This CDR3 has 13 residues. Looked up from germline, CDR1 is SEHNR and CDR2 is FQNEAQ (reference sequence). Trimming removed 2 bases from V and 6 bases from J, with 10 bases in between. The CDR3 nucleotides are TGTGCCAGCAGCTTAAATCGGGCGGATGGCTACACCTTC. As protein: CASSLNRADGYTF.

In its sample, this clonotype was seen many times. The CDR3 bases are TGTGCCAGTAGTACCTCCGACAGGGGAGGCCAGCCCCAGCATTTT. It specifies CASSTSDRGGQPQHF. V is TRBV19 and J is TRBJ1-5, with 8 bases matching TRBD1. Germline V gives CDR1 LNHDA, CDR2 SQIVND (reference sequence). CDR3 length: 15 amino acids. Trimming took 4 bases from V and 7 from J; bases not matched to a gene: 9.

There are many counts of this clonotype. The chain joins TRBV10-3 to TRBJ1-5, with D unresolved. With 0 bases removed from V and 1 base from J, the gap between germline ends came to 7 bases. This CDR3 region has 15 residues. CDR1 and CDR2 (germline): ENHRY, SYGVKD. The CDR3 loop reads CAISESRGSNQPQHF. The CDR3 coding sequence is TGTGCCATCAGTGAGTCACGGGGAAGCAATCAGCCCCAGCATTTT.

This chain joins TRBV9 and TRBJ2-7; TRBD1 matches at 8 bases. The CDR3 spans 14 residues. Germline values: CDR1 SGDLS, CDR2 YYNGEE. V lost 4 bases to trimming and J lost 2 bases; unmatched junction nucleotides: 5. DNA for the CDR3: TGTGCCAGCAGCATGACAGGGGTTCCCTACGAGCAGTACTTC. Translated, it gives CASSMTGVPYEQYF.

This clonotype occurred a few times. The chain is built from TRBV6-5 and TRBJ2-7; D is possibly TRBD2 (5 bases). The CDR3 runs to 13 residues. The germline CDR1 and CDR2 sequences are MNHEY and SVGAGI. V shed 5 bases and J shed 2 bases, with 10 bases lying between them. The chain's CDR3 is CASSVSGAYEQYF. Here the CDR3 DNA reads TGTGCCAGCAGTGTCAGCGGAGCCTACGAGCAGTACTTC.

The sample holds a few counts of this clonotype. V usage is TRBV27 and J usage is TRBJ1-1, with D maybe TRBD1 (5 bases). The germline gives CDR1 MNHEY, CDR2 SMNVEV (reference sequence). V shed 7 bases and J shed 1 base, with 10 bases lying between them. This CDR3 contains 13 residues. The CDR3 spells CASTTQGNTEAFF. The CDR3 DNA reads TGTGCCAGCACGACGCAGGGGAACACTGAAGCTTTCTTT.

In this sample, this clonotype turned up many times. The chain is built from TRBV2 and TRBJ1-5, with D tentatively TRBD1 (6 bases). The CDR3 consists of 14 residues. V dropped 9 bases and J dropped 3 bases, with 15 bases sitting between them. The germline CDR1 and CDR2 sequences are SNHLY and FYNNEI. CDR3 coding DNA: TGTGCCAGTAAGAAAGGACAGTACAATCAGCCCCAGCATTTT. It is translated as CASKKGQYNQPQHF.

This clonotype was seen a handful of times. A much bigger clone sits one base away, suggesting this may be a read error. Since no conserved phenylalanine or tryptophan closes the CDR3, a read error is the likely cause. The V gene is TRBV7-2, the J gene TRBJ1-6, with TRBD1 as a possible D gene (6 bases). V was clipped by 5 bases and J by 2 bases, with 13 bases between them. The CDR3 is 16 amino acids. Germline V CDR1 and CDR2: SGHTA, FQGNSA. This CDR3 reads CASSPTGGAYNSPLHL. In DNA form, the CDR3 reads TGTGCCAGCAGCCCGACAGGCGGGGCCTATAATTCACCCCTCCACCTT.

Concerning this clonotype itself: A much larger clone lies one base from this, so it may be a read error. The chain combines TRBV7-8 with TRBJ2-7; the D is unclear. The V end lost 5 bases, the J end lost 3 bases, and 11 bases lay between the germline ends. The V gene's germline CDR1 is SGHVS and CDR2 FQNEAQ. The CDR3 is made up of 13 amino acids. The CDR3, as DNA: TGTGCCAGCAGCCACGGACGGAACTACGAGCAGTACTTC. Protein sequence: CASSHGRNYEQYF.

Many counts were recorded for this clonotype. The chain joins TRBV6-2 or TRBV6-3 to TRBJ2-7; unclear D gene. V lost 1 base, J lost 5 bases, and 15 bases lay in between. The CDR3 totals 15 residues. In germline, CDR1 is MNHEY, CDR2 SVGEGT. The CDR3 loop reads CASSYFLTSSDEQYF. The CDR3 region has the DNA TGTGCCAGCAGTTACTTCCTGACAAGCTCGGACGAGCAGTACTTC.

The chain carries TRBV5-1 and TRBJ2-2; D is possibly TRBD1 (5 bases). The ends were cut back, 4 bases at V and 8 bases at J, with 9 bases in the middle. CDR1 and CDR2 from the germline V gene are SGHRS and YFSETQ. The CDR3 length is 12 residues. The CDR3 nucleotides read TGCGCCAGCAGCCGCTACAGGGGGGAGCTGTTTTTT. This codes for CASSRYRGELFF.

This clonotype was seen repeatedly, ten times or more. The chain employs TRBV12-3 or TRBV12-4 and TRBJ1-5, with D perhaps matching TRBD1 (6 bases). Trimming took off 5 bases at V and 4 bases at J, with 9 bases between the two ends. The CDR3 is 13 amino acids. CDR3 region: CASSTTGNQPQHF. Written as DNA, the CDR3 is TGTGCCAGCAGTACAACAGGGAATCAGCCCCAGCATTTT.

The chain recombines TRBV2 with TRBJ2-7; D remains unclear. Trimming shortened V by 4 bases and J by 3 bases, and 7 bases separated the two germline ends. CDR3 length: 12 residues. Germline lookup yields CDR1 SNHLY and CDR2 FYNNEI. The CDR3 loop reads CASSVTYYEQYF. CDR3 coding DNA: TGTGCCAGCAGTGTGACATACTACGAGCAGTACTTC.

In its sample, this clonotype was seen many times. Here the CDR3 reads CASSPRGTIAEAFF. CDR3 DNA: TGTGCCAGCAGCCCCCGGGGAACCATCGCTGAAGCTTTCTTT. The chain uses TRBV7-2 and TRBJ1-1, with D hard to call. The CDR3 is 14 amino acids. Germline V lookup: CDR1 SGHTA, CDR2 FQGNSA. V was shortened by 5 bases and J by 6 bases, with 16 bases between the two germline ends. Full variable domain (outside the CDR3, taken from reference TRBV7-2 and TRBJ1-1): GAGVSQSPSNKVTEKGKDVELRCDPISGHTALYWYRQSLGQGLEFLIYFQGNSAPDKSGLPSDRFSAERTGGSVSTLTIQRTQQEDSAVYLCASSPRGTIAEAFFGQGTRLTVV.

This clonotype occurred a few times. The V call is TRBV5-5, the J call TRBJ1-2; TRBD1 might be the D (6 bases). The CDR3 loop spans 14 amino acids. Germline CDR1 is SGHKS and CDR2 is YYEKEE (reference sequence). Trimming left V 3 bases short and J 7 bases short, with 16 bases between. CDR3 bases: TGTGCCAGCAGCTCCCCACGGGGGCCGGCTGGCTACACCTTC. It codes for CASSSPRGPAGYTF. Variable domain in full (rest from reference TRBV5-5 and TRBJ1-2): DAGVTQSPTHLIKTRGQQVTLRCSPISGHKSVSWYQQVLGQGPQFIFQYYEKEERGRGNFPDRFSARQFPNYSSELNVNALLLGDSALYLCASSSPRGPAGYTFGSGTRLTVV.

This clonotype was seen repeatedly, ten times or more. The rearrangement joins TRBV10-3 to TRBJ1-2, with D possibly being TRBD1 (5 bases). The germline V gene encodes CDR1 ENHRY and CDR2 SYGVKD. The CDR3 covers 15 residues. With 2 bases removed from V and 0 bases from J, the gap between germline ends came to 10 bases. Here the CDR3 reads CAISEGHPANYGYTF. CDR3 DNA sequence: TGTGCCATCAGTGAGGGACATCCAGCTAACTATGGCTACACCTTC.

Comments on this clonotype: Just one base apart from a much larger clone, this may be a read error. The V gene is TRBV7-2, the J gene TRBJ1-2; no definite D call. Germline V gene sequence: CDR1 SGHTA, CDR2 FQGNSA. This CDR3 has 15 amino acids. CDR3 residues: CASSLGPGAWYDYTF. In DNA form, the CDR3 reads TGTGCCAGCAGCTTAGGCCCGGGTGCCTGGTATGACTACACCTTC.

The chain couples TRBV29-1 to TRBJ2-5; 8 positions match TRBD1. Germline V gene lookup returns CDR1 SQVTM and CDR2 ANQGSEA. The CDR3 contains 13 residues. V lost 5 bases and J lost 5; bases outside the gene matches: 7. The CDR3 DNA follows: TGCAGCGTTAGACAGGGGTGGGATGAGACCCAGTACTTC. Encoded protein: CSVRQGWDETQYF. Using reference TRBV29-1 and TRBJ2-5 for the parts outside the CDR3, the full variable domain is SAVISQKPSRDICQRGTSLTIQCQVDSQVTMMFWYRQQPGQSLTLIATANQGSEATYESGFVIDKFPISRPNLTFSTLTVSNMSPEDSSIYLCSVRQGWDETQYFGPGTRLLVL.

This clonotype came up many times. The chain employs TRBV10-2 and TRBJ2-7; D uncertain. The ends were cut back, 4 bases at V and 0 bases at J, with 13 bases in the middle. The germline gives CDR1 WSHSY, CDR2 SAAADI. The CDR3 is 15 residues long. Written as DNA, the CDR3 is TGCGCCAGCAGTGTTGGGTGGGATCCCTCCTACGAGCAGTACTTC. Its translation is CASSVGWDPSYEQYF.

The V gene is TRBV7-2, the J gene TRBJ1-5, with D possibly matching TRBD1 (6 bases). The CDR3 has 13 residues. Trimming cost V 4 bases and J 14 bases, with 18 bases left between them. In germline, CDR1 is SGHTA, CDR2 FQGNSA. CDR3 nucleotides: TGTGCCAGCAGCTCCCTCAGGGGACGGCCAGAGCATTTT. Translated: CASSSLRGRPEHF.

This clonotype showed up many times. This chain links TRBV10-3 with TRBJ2-7; 9 positions agree with TRBD1. V shed 3 bases and J 2 bases; nucleotides not matched to a gene: 5. CDR3 size: 15 residues. Germline V gene sequence: CDR1 ENHRY, CDR2 SYGVKD. The CDR3 coding sequence is TGTGCCATCAGTGACTCCGGGACAGGGACCTACGAGCAGTACTTC. Residues: CAISDSGTGTYEQYF.

This clonotype was seen only a few times. The V call is TRBV12-3 or TRBV12-4, the J call TRBJ1-5; D is uncertain. The CDR3 has 14 residues. The V end lost 4 bases, the J end lost 7 bases, and 14 bases lay between the germline ends. The CDR3 reads CASSSFSRSQPQHF. The CDR3 region has the DNA TGTGCCAGCAGTTCCTTCAGTAGGTCCCAGCCCCAGCATTTT.

In its sample, this clonotype was seen many times. The rearrangement joins TRBV4-1 to TRBJ2-5; D gene uncertain. V gave up 0 bases and J gave up 5 bases, with 19 bases separating them. CDR1 and CDR2 (germline): MGHRA, YSYEKL. This CDR3 contains 17 residues. The CDR3 region is CASSQEGPFWSRETQYF. CDR3 coding DNA: TGCGCCAGCAGCCAAGAAGGCCCCTTCTGGTCGAGGGAGACCCAGTACTTC.

This clonotype was counted many times. The genes are TRBV13 and TRBJ1-4; possibly TRBD1 for D (6 bases). V lost 3 bases and J 7 bases, leaving 9 bases between the germline ends. Germline CDR1 is PRHDT and CDR2 is FYEKMQ (reference sequence). There are 13 residues in the CDR3. CDR3 sequence reads: CASSLGTTEKLFF. As DNA, the CDR3 is TGTGCCAGCAGCTTGGGGACAACTGAAAAACTGTTTTTT. Full variable domain (remainder filled in from reference TRBV13 and TRBJ1-4): AAGVIQSPRHLIKEKRETATLKCYPIPRHDTVYWYQQGPGQDPQFLISFYEKMQSDKGSIPDRFSAQQFSDYHSELNMSSLELGDSALYFCASSLGTTEKLFFGSGTQLSVL.

In this sample, this clonotype turned up many times. The chain uses TRBV7-2 and TRBJ2-7, with 12 positions matching TRBD2. Germline V gene lookup returns CDR1 SGHTA and CDR2 FQGNSA. The CDR3 is made up of 15 amino acids. V was pared by 4 bases and J by 4 bases, with 5 bases of the junction left unmatched. The CDR3 DNA sequence: TGTGCCAGCAGCTCCTCTGGACTAGCGGGATACGAGCAGTACTTC. It encodes CASSSSGLAGYEQYF.

This clonotype was observed many times. The V call is TRBV13, the J call TRBJ1-1; the D gene is possibly TRBD1 (6 bases). This CDR3 spans 14 amino acids. Trimming took 5 bases from V and 4 from J, leaving 14 bases between them. Germline V lookup: CDR1 PRHDT, CDR2 FYEKMQ (reference sequence). The CDR3 coding sequence is TGTGCCAGCAGCACACTCCAAGGGGGCACTGAAGCTTTCTTT. Protein: CASSTLQGGTEAFF.